The T cell receptor (beta chain) under discussion was sequenced for a study of blood T cells in healthy people across ages. Looking at the study overall: Through template switching, about one barcoded beta molecule was captured per two T cells, as measured in model experiments.

Comments on this clonotype: Its antigen is unidentified.

V lost 5 bases to trimming and J lost 3 bases, with 11 bases between them. Germline values: CDR1 MDHEN, CDR2 SYDVKM. This CDR3 contains 13 residues. The study's findings and limits: It was held that the diversity estimates obtained from one million T cells were underestimates. Across the age range, TCR beta diversity per million T cells fell in a roughly linear way. With unsorted PBMCs, a conclusive comparison of naive versus antigen-experienced cells was not possible.

Together with a sample-barcoded 5' primer, a J-beta primer mix was included in a second PCR lasting about 7 to 12 cycles. TCRdb analysed the 5' RACE reads with MiXCR anew, one entry per CDR3 protein. The sample contains around 1.5 million distinct CDR3 sequences, approximately 59% of which appear only once. Sequencing was carried out using blood. The gene calls are TRBV28 and TRBJ2-7; D uncertain. The sequence derives from a man younger than 30 in good health. CDR3 residues: CASSPPTVYEQYF. The DNA of the CDR3 is TGTGCCAGCAGTCCTCCTACTGTCTACGAGCAGTACTTC.